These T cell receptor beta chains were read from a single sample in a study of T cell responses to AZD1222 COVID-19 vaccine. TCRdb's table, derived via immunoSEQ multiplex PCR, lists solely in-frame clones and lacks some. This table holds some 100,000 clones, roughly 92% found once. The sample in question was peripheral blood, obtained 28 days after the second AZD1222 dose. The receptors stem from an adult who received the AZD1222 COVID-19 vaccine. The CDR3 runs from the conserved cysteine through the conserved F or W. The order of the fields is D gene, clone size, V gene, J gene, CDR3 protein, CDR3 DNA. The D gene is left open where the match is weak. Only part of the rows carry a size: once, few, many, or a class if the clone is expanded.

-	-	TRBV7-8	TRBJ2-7	CASSLRADSSYEQYF	TGTGCCAGCAGCTTAAGGGCGGACAGCTCCTACGAGCAGTACTTC
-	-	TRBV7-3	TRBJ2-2	CASSLSSTGSTGELFF	TGTGCCAGCAGCTTATCCTCAACAGGGAGCACCGGGGAGCTGTTTTTT
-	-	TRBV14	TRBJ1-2	CASSQGINYGYTF	TGTGCCAGCAGCCAAGGAATTAACTATGGCTACACCTTC
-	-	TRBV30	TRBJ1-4	CACTGTLGEKLFF	TGTGCCTGTACCGGGACACTGGGGGAAAAACTGTTTTTT
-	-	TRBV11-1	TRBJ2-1	CASSRGHSDNGEQFF	TGTGCCAGCAGCCGCGGACACTCCGATAATGGTGAGCAGTTCTTC
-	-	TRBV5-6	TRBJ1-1	CASSFGGQGFRNTEAFF	TGTGCCAGCAGCTTTGGGGGTCAGGGGTTTAGGAACACTGAAGCTTTCTTT
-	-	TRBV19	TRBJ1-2	CASSSRDAGAANYGYTF	TGTGCCAGTAGTTCCAGGGACGCTGGGGCAGCTAACTATGGCTACACCTTC
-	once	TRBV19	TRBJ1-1	CASSTTGNTEAFF	TGTGCCAGTAGTACGACAGGGAACACTGAAGCTTTCTTT
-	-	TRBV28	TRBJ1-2	CASRISRGRGYGYTF	TGTGCCAGCAGAATTTCCAGGGGCCGAGGCTATGGCTACACCTTC
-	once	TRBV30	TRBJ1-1	CAWSLQVGSTEAFF	TGTGCCTGGAGCCTTCAGGTTGGTAGTACTGAAGCTTTCTTT
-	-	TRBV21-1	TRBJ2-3	CASSHLLQGPTDTQYF	TGTGCCAGCAGCCACCTGCTCCAGGGGCCCACAGATACGCAGTATTTT
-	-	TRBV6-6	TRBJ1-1	CASTLGGFSTEAFF	TGTGCCAGCACTTTGGGCGGGTTTAGCACTGAAGCTTTCTTT
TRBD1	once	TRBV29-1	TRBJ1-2	CSVERGQGAIPGYTF	TGCAGCGTTGAGCGAGGACAGGGGGCGATCCCTGGCTACACCTTC
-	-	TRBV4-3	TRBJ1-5	CASSPRLGGGQPQHF	TGCGCCAGCAGCCCGAGATTGGGGGGAGGTCAGCCCCAGCATTTT
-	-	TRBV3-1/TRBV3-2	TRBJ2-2	CASSLGPGKGELFF	TGTGCCAGCAGCTTAGGGCCAGGGAAGGGGGAGCTGTTTTTT
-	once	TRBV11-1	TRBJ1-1	CASSLKGPGRTEAFF	TGTGCCAGCAGCTTAAAAGGGCCAGGGAGGACTGAAGCTTTCTTT
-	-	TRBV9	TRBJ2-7	CASSVGGTRNHHEQYF	TGTGCCAGCAGCGTAGGTGGGACCAGAAATCACCACGAGCAGTACTTC
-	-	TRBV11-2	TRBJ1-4	CASSLGAGPNEKLFF	TGTGCCAGCAGCTTAGGGGCAGGACCTAATGAAAAACTGTTTTTT
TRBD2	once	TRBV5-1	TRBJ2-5	CASSQRGGQETQYF	TGCGCCAGCTCCCAGCGGGGGGGCCAAGAGACCCAGTACTTC
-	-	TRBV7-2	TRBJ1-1	CASSLRMIGTEAFF	TGTGCCAGCAGCTTAAGGATGATCGGCACTGAAGCTTTCTTT
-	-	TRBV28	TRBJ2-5	CASRLTGTPPRETQYF	TGTGCCAGCAGATTAACCGGGACACCCCCTAGAGAGACCCAGTACTTC
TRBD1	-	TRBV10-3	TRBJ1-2	CAITDGQGYGYTF	TGTGCCATCACCGACGGACAGGGCTATGGCTACACCTTC
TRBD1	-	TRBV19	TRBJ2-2	CATSGTGDTGELFF	TGTGCCACCTCCGGGACAGGGGACACCGGGGAGCTGTTTTTT
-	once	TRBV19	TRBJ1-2	CATKGANNYGYTF	TGTGCCACCAAGGGAGCGAATAACTATGGCTACACCTTC
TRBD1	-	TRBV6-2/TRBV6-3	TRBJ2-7	CASSPPGTGTYEQYF	TGTGCCAGCAGCCCCCCCGGGACAGGGACCTACGAGCAGTACTTC
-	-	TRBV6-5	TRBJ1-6	CASSLGTNSPLHF	TGTGCCAGCAGTTTAGGGACCAATTCACCCCTCCACTTT
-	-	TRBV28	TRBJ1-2	CASSRRDNIYGYTF	TGTGCCAGCAGCCGCCGGGACAATATCTATGGCTACACCTTC
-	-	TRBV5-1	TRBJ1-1	CASSLDFGNTEAFF	TGCGCCAGCAGCTTGGATTTCGGGAACACTGAAGCTTTCTTT
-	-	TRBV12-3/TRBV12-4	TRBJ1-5	CASSLQLGQPQHF	TGTGCCAGCAGCTTGCAGTTAGGTCAGCCCCAGCATTTT
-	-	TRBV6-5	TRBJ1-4	CATQGSANEKLFF	TGTGCCACCCAGGGTAGCGCTAATGAAAAACTGTTTTTT
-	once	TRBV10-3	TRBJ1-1	CAISEPTSSTGMSEAFF	TGTGCCATCAGTGAGCCCACTTCGTCTACAGGGATGTCTGAAGCTTTCTTT
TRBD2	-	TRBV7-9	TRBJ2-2	CASSFSSSGKITGELFF	TGTGCCAGCAGCTTTTCCTCTAGCGGAAAGATCACCGGGGAGCTGTTTTTT
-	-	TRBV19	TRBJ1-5	CASSMAGGRSNQPQHF	TGTGCCAGTAGTATGGCGGGGGGACGAAGCAATCAGCCCCAGCATTTT
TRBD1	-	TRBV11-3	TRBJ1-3	CASSSGTDGSGNTIYF	TGTGCCAGCAGCTCGGGGACAGACGGCTCTGGAAACACCATATATTTT
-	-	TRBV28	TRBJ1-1	CASSLTSEAFF	TGTGCCAGCAGTTTGACATCTGAAGCTTTCTTT
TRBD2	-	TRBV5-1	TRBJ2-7	CASSPLAAIYEQYF	TGCGCCAGCAGCCCACTAGCGGCTATATACGAGCAGTACTTC
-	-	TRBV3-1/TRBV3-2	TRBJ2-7	CASSQVDSTYEQYF	TGTGCCAGCAGCCAAGTCGACAGTACCTACGAGCAGTACTTC
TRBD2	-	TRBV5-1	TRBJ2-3	CASSLNGAGSTDTQYF	TGCGCCAGCAGCTTGAATGGAGCGGGGAGCACAGATACGCAGTATTTT
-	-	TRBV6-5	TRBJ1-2	CASSPGTSNYGYTF	TGTGCCAGCAGTCCGGGGACGTCTAACTATGGCTACACCTTC
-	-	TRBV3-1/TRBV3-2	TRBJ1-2	CASSQGGSSNYGYTF	TGTGCCAGCAGCCAAGGGGGTTCTTCAAACTATGGCTACACCTTC
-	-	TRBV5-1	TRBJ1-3	CASSPWGGRNGNTIYF	TGCGCCAGCAGCCCGTGGGGGGGAAGAAATGGAAACACCATATATTTT
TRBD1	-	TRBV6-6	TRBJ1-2	CASSYPQRTGNGYTF	TGTGCCAGCAGTTACCCGCAACGGACAGGGAATGGCTACACCTTC
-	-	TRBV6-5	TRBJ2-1	CASSYSQIRSYNEQFF	TGTGCCAGCAGTTACTCCCAGATTCGCTCCTACAATGAGCAGTTCTTC